The 9 T cell receptor beta chains reported below all come from one sample, sequenced in a study of cytomegalovirus exposure and HLA in healthy donors. It was with 60 Vbeta and 13 Jbeta primers that the PCR ran. Some clones are missing from TCRdb's copy, which holds only in-frame ones; the method was immunoSEQ multiplex PCR. Here the sample spans hundreds of thousands of clones, more than 75% being singletons. The sequenced sample was PBMCs. Receptors originate from a male donor in good health and CMV-seronegative.

This chain uses TRBV9 with TRBJ2-3, with 12 bases aligning to TRBD1. V was pared by 4 bases and J by 8 bases, with 5 bases of the junction left unmatched. The CDR3 has 14 residues. In germline, CDR1 is SGDLS, CDR2 YYNGEE. This CDR3 reads CASSPGQGAGTQYF. In DNA, the CDR3 is TGTGCCAGCAGCCCGGGACAGGGGGCTGGTACGCAGTATTTT.

The CDR3: CSVTLARGQGVTEAFF. CDR3 nucleotides: TGCAGCGTTACGCTTGCGAGGGGACAGGGGGTGACTGAAGCTTTCTTT. This sequence joins TRBV29-1 and TRBJ1-1; 11 positions agree with TRBD1. With V trimmed by 5 bases and J by 5 bases, 13 bases remained unmatched. Per the germline V gene, CDR1 is SQVTM and CDR2 is ANQGSEA. The CDR3 runs 16 residues.

This clone was counted between two and nine times. The V and J genes are TRBV6-6 and TRBJ1-1; D is undetermined. Germline V gene lookup returns CDR1 MNHNY and CDR2 SVGAGI (reference sequence). The CDR3 covers 13 residues. V lost 4 bases, J lost 7 bases, and 13 bases lay in between. Written as DNA, the CDR3 is TGTGCCAGCAGTTGGGAAGCGGGGAGTGAAGCTTTCTTT. It translates to CASSWEAGSEAFF.

The genes are TRBV6-6 and TRBJ2-7, with 10 bases identical to TRBD2. Germline trimming cut 0 bases from V and 6 bases from J; bases unmatched to any gene: 8. CDR3 length: 16 residues. The germline V gene has CDR1 MNHNY and CDR2 SVGAGI (reference sequence). The CDR3 is CASSYSTAGGPLEQYF. The CDR3 DNA follows: TGTGCCAGCAGTTACTCGACAGCGGGAGGGCCCCTCGAGCAGTACTTC.

The rearrangement uses TRBV9 and TRBJ2-3, with 7 positions matching TRBD1. The germline V gene encodes CDR1 SGDLS and CDR2 YYNGEE. The CDR3 contains 15 residues. The junction had 5 bases not matched to a gene; V was cut back by 4 bases and J by 0 bases. CDR3 sequence (DNA): TGTGCCAGCAGCCCTTGGGACAGTAGCACAGATACGCAGTATTTT. Protein: CASSPWDSSTDTQYF. Combining the CDR3 with reference TRBV9 and TRBJ2-3 gives the whole variable domain DSGVTQTPKHLITATGQRVTLRCSPRSGDLSVYWYQQSLDQGLQFLIQYYNGEERAKGNILERFSAQQFPDLHSELNLSSLELGDSALYFCASSPWDSSTDTQYFGPGTRLTVL.

This chain uses TRBV28 with TRBJ1-4; TRBD1 aligns across 8 bases. From germline, CDR1 is MDHEN and CDR2 SYDVKM. The CDR3 is made up of 15 amino acids. V was clipped by 3 bases and J by 4 bases; unmatched bases: 4. DNA of the CDR3: TGTGCCAGCAGTTTCTCAGGGGGCCTTAATGAAAAACTGTTTTTT. As protein: CASSFSGGLNEKLFF.

This clone occurred a few times. CDR3 sequence reads: CAWSVLLAGGGEQFF. CDR3 in DNA: TGTGCCTGGAGTGTACTACTAGCGGGAGGGGGTGAGCAGTTCTTC. The chain carries TRBV30 and TRBJ2-1; TRBD2 agrees at 13 bases. The CDR3 runs to 15 residues. Germline trimming cut 0 bases from V and 9 bases from J; bases unmatched to any gene: 5. Germline V gene data show CDR1 as GTSNPN and CDR2 as SVGIG (reference sequence).

This chain connects TRBV5-1 to TRBJ2-7, with TRBD1 matching over 10 bases. The CDR3 has 15 amino acids. CDR1 and CDR2 from the germline V gene are SGHRS and YFSETQ. J lost 4 bases, V lost 0 bases, and 4 bases had no gene match. CDR3 loop: CASSLDPGQGYEQYF. In DNA, the CDR3 is TGCGCCAGCAGCTTGGACCCGGGACAGGGGTACGAGCAGTACTTC. The whole variable domain, filled in from reference TRBV5-1 and TRBJ2-7, reads KAGVTQTPRYLIKTRGQQVTLSCSPISGHRSVSWYQQTPGQGLQFLFEYFSETQRNKGNFPGRFSGRQFSNSRSEMNVSTLELGDSALYLCASSLDPGQGYEQYFGPGTRLTVT.

The rearrangement uses TRBV7-9 and TRBJ2-5; 12 bases fit TRBD2. The ends lost 3 bases at V and 5 bases at J; junction bases unmatched: 10. Germline V gene data show CDR1 as SEHNR and CDR2 as FQNEAQ (reference sequence). The CDR3 runs to 17 residues. The DNA for the CDR3 is TGTGCCAGCAGCTTCGGCCTAGCGGGAGGGAAAGTGGAGACCCAGTACTTC. Its protein product is CASSFGLAGGKVETQYF.